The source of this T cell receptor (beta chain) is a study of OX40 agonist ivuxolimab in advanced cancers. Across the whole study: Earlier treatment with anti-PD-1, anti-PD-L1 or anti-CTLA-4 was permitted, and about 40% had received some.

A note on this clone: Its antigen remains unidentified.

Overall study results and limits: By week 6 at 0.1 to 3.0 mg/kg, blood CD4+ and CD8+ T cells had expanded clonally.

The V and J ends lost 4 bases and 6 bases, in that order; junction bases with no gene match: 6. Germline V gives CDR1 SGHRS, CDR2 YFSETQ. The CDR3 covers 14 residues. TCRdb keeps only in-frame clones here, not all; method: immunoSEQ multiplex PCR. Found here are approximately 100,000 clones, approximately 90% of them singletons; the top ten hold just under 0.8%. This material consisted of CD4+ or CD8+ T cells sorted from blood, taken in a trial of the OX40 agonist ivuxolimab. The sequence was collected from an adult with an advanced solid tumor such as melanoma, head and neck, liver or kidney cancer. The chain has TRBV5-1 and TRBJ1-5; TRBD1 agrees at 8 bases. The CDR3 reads CASSHGQGGQPQHF. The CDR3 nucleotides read TGCGCCAGCAGCCATGGACAGGGAGGTCAGCCCCAGCATTTT.